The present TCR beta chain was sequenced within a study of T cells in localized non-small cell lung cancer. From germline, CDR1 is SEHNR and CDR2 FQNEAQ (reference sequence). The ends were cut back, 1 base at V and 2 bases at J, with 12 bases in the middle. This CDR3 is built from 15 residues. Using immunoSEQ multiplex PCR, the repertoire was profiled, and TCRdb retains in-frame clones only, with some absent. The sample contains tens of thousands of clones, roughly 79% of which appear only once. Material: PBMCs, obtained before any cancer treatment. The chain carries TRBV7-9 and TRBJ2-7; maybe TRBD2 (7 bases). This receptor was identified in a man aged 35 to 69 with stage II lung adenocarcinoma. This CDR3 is CASSLEGGGTYEQYF. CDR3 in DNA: TGTGCCAGCAGCTTAGAGGGGGGAGGGACCTACGAGCAGTACTTC.